Detailed here is one TCR beta chain. Its antigen is as yet unknown. V lost 3 bases to trimming and J lost 1 base; unmatched junction nucleotides: 6. The CDR3 is made up of 15 amino acids. Germline-derived CDR1 and CDR2 are SGDLS and YYNGEE. This record belongs to a study of cytomegalovirus exposure and HLA in healthy donors. Overall study findings and caveats: Most TCRs appeared rarely, but some public TCRs recurred in many donors. The study listed under 200 cytomegalovirus-associated TCR beta chains.

TCRdb's table, derived via immunoSEQ multiplex PCR, lists solely in-frame clones and lacks some. This table has approximately 280,000 clones, just over 85% appearing once. The genes are TRBV9 and TRBJ1-2, with TRBD1 matching over 7 bases. Material for sequencing was PBMCs. The sequence was obtained from a woman between 18 and 30 years old in good health and CMV-seronegative. The CDR3 DNA follows: TGTGCCAGCAGCGGAGGGGACAGCTATAACTATGGCTACACCTTC. Amino acids: CASSGGDSYNYGYTF.